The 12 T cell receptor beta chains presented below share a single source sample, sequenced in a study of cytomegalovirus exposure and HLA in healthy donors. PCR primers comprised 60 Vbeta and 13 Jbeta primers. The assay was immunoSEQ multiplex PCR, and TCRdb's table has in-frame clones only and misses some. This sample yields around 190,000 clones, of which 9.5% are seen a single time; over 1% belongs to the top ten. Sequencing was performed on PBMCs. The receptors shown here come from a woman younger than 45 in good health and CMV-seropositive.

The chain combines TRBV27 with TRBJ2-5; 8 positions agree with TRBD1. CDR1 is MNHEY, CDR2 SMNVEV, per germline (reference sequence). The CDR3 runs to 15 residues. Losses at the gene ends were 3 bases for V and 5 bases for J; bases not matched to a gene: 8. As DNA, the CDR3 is TGTGCCAGCAGTTTCTGGGACAGGAGGAGGGAGACCCAGTACTTC. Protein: CASSFWDRRRETQYF.

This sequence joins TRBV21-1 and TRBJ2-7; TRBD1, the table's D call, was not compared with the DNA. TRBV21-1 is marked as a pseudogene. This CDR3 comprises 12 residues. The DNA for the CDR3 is TGTGCCAGCAGCAATCCAGGTCGCGAGCAGTACTTC. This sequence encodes CASSNPGREQYF.

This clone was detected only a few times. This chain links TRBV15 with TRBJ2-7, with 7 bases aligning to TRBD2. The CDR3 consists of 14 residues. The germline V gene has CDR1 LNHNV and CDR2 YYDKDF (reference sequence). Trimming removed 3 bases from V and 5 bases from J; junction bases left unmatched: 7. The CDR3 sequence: CATSRGGDGHEQYF. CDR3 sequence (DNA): TGTGCCACCAGCAGGGGGGGGGATGGCCACGAGCAGTACTTC.

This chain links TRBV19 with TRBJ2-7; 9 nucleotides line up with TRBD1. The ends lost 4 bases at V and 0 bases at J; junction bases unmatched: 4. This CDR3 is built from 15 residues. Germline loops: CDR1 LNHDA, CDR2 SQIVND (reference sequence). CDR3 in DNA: TGTGCCAGTAGTAAGGGACAGGGAGGCTCCTACGAGCAGTACTTC. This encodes CASSKGQGGSYEQYF.

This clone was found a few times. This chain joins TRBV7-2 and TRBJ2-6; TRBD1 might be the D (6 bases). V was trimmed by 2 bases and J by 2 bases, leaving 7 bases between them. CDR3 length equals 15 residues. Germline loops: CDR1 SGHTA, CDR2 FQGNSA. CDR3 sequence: CASSLQGTGANVLTF. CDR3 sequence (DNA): TGTGCCAGCAGCTTACAGGGGACTGGGGCCAACGTCCTGACTTTC.

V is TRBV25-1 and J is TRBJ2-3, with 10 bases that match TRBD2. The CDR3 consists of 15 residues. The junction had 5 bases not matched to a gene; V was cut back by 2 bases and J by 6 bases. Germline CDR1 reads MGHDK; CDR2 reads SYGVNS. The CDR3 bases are TGTGCCAGCAGTGAAGCTAGCGGGAGTTCGGATACGCAGTATTTT. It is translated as CASSEASGSSDTQYF.

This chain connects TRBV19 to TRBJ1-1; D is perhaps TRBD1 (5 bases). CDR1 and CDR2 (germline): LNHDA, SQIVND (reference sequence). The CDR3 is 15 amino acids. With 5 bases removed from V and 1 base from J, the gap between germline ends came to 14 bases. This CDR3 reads CASSSRTDTNTEAFF. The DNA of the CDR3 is TGTGCCAGTAGTTCAAGGACGGACACGAACACTGAAGCTTTCTTT.

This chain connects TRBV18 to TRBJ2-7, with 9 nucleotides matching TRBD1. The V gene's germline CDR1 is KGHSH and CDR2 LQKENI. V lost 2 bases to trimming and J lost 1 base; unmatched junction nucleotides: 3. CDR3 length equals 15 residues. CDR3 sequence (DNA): TGTGCCAGCTCACCATCGACAGGGGGATCCTACGAGCAGTACTTC. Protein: CASSPSTGGSYEQYF.

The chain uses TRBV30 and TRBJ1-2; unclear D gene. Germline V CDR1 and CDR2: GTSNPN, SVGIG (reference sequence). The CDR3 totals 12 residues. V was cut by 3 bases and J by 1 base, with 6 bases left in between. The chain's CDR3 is CAWRALNYGYTF. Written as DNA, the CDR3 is TGTGCCTGGAGGGCCCTTAACTATGGCTACACCTTC. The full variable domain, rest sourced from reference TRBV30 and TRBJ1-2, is SQTIHQWPATLVQPVGSPLSLECTVEGTSNPNLYWYRQAAGRGLQLLFYSVGIGQISSEVPQNLSASRPQDRQFILSSKKLLLSDSGFYLCAWRALNYGYTFGSGTRLTVV.

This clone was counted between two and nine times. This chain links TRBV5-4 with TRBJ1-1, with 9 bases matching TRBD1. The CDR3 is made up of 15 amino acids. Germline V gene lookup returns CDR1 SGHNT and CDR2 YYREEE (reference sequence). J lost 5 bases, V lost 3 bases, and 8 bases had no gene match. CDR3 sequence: CASSSPGQGKTEAFF. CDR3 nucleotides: TGTGCCAGCAGCTCTCCGGGACAGGGAAAAACTGAAGCTTTCTTT.

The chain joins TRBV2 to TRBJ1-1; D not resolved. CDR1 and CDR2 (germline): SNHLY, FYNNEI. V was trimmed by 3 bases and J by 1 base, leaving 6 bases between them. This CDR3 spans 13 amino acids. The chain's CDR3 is CASSEERNTEAFF. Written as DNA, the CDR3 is TGTGCCAGCAGTGAGGAGCGGAACACTGAAGCTTTCTTT.

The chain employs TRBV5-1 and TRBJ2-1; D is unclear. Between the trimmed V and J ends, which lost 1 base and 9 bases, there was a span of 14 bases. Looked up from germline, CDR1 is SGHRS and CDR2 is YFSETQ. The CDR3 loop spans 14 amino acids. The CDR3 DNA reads TGCGCCAGCAGCTTGCGGATCTCCCGCGGTGAGCAGTTCTTC. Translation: CASSLRISRGEQFF. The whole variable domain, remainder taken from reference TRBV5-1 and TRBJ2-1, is KAGVTQTPRYLIKTRGQQVTLSCSPISGHRSVSWYQQTPGQGLQFLFEYFSETQRNKGNFPGRFSGRQFSNSRSEMNVSTLELGDSALYLCASSLRISRGEQFFGPGTRLTVL.